The next 32 T cell receptor beta chains were all read from a single sample in a study of blood T cell repertoires in COVID-19. Assay used: immunoSEQ multiplex PCR; TCRdb lists only in-frame clones, some missing. This sample yields some 290,000 clones, of which roughly 86% are seen a single time; roughly 10% belongs to the top ten. Sequenced sample: peripheral blood. These receptors were taken from a woman aged 25 to 39 with COVID-19, enrolled during active disease.

The chain uses TRBV5-1 and TRBJ1-2, with a possible D match to TRBD1 (5 bases). The CDR3 extends over 15 amino acids. In germline, CDR1 is SGHRS, CDR2 YFSETQ. V was cut by 0 bases and J by 4 bases, with 13 bases left in between. CDR3 region: CASSLGTGTAYGYTF. As DNA, the CDR3 is TGCGCCAGCAGCTTGGGTACAGGAACCGCCTATGGCTACACCTTC.

This clone was seen a single time. The V call is TRBV19, the J call TRBJ2-7, with D perhaps given as TRBD1 or TRBD2 (5 bases each). Germline V gene lookup returns CDR1 LNHDA and CDR2 SQIVND (reference sequence). This CDR3 has 15 residues. V was cut by 5 bases and J by 0 bases, with 14 bases left in between. CDR3 region: CASSLGTGSSYEQYF. CDR3 bases: TGTGCCAGTAGTCTAGGGACGGGAAGCTCCTACGAGCAGTACTTC. Supplemented by reference TRBV19 and TRBJ2-7, the full variable domain reads DGGITQSPKYLFRKEGQNVTLSCEQNLNHDAMYWYRQDPGQGLRLIYYSQIVNDFQKGDIAEGYSVSREKKESFPLTVTSAQKNPTAFYLCASSLGTGSSYEQYFGPGTRLTVT.

This chain connects TRBV7-7 to TRBJ2-5; the D gene is possibly TRBD1 (6 bases). The CDR3 loop spans 15 amino acids. Germline loops: CDR1 SSHAT, CDR2 FNYEAQ (reference sequence). V lost 6 bases and J 3 bases, leaving 17 bases between the germline ends. In nucleotides, the CDR3 is TGTGCCAGCAGTTATCTGGGGCAGGGGAAAGAGACCCAGTACTTC. Its translation: CASSYLGQGKETQYF.

The chain employs TRBV28 and TRBJ1-5, with D perhaps TRBD1 (6 bases). Germline V lookup: CDR1 MDHEN, CDR2 SYDVKM. V gave up 6 bases and J gave up 1 base, with 10 bases separating them. CDR3 size: 14 residues. CDR3 nucleotides: TGTGCCAGCAGCCCTCAGGGGAGCAATCAGCCCCAGCATTTT. This sequence encodes CASSPQGSNQPQHF.

The chain links TRBV28 to TRBJ1-3; 7 bases are shared with TRBD1. Germline V lookup: CDR1 MDHEN, CDR2 SYDVKM. Trimming took 3 bases from V and 4 from J; bases not matched to a gene: 3. The CDR3 is made up of 14 amino acids. The CDR3 nucleotides are TGTGCCAGCAGTTTCCGGACAGGAGGAAACACCATATATTTT. Its translation: CASSFRTGGNTIYF.

The chain couples TRBV5-4 to TRBJ2-5, with 10 bases fitting TRBD2. CDR3 length: 16 amino acids. Germline CDR1 SGHNT, CDR2 YYREEE (reference sequence). With V trimmed by 4 bases and J by 0 bases, 6 bases remained unmatched. The CDR3 region has the DNA TGTGCCAGCAGCACCGGACTAGCGGTTAACCAAGAGACCCAGTACTTC. This translates into CASSTGLAVNQETQYF.

The chain links TRBV27 to TRBJ2-1, with 7 bases that match TRBD2. V lost 10 bases to trimming and J lost 0 bases; unmatched junction nucleotides: 15. CDR3 length: 17 residues. Germline CDR1 reads MNHEY; CDR2 reads SMNVEV (reference sequence). This CDR3 is CATEDLTSGGSYNEQFF. The CDR3 nucleotides are TGTGCCACCGAGGACCTAACGTCGGGGGGCTCCTACAATGAGCAGTTCTTC.

This chain uses TRBV18 with TRBJ2-1; unclear D gene. The V gene lost 2 bases and the J gene lost 10 bases, with 9 bases spanning the gap. This CDR3 comprises 12 residues. The germline V gene encodes CDR1 KGHSH and CDR2 LQKENI. Written as DNA, the CDR3 is TGTGCCAGCTCACCAATCTCTCGGGAGCAGTTCTTC. Amino acids: CASSPISREQFF.

This rearrangement joins TRBV29-1 to TRBJ2-1, with TRBD2 matching over 14 bases. Trimming cost V 5 bases and J 7 bases; bases outside gene matches: 4. The CDR3 runs to 14 residues. In germline, CDR1 is SQVTM, CDR2 ANQGSEA. The CDR3 region has the DNA TGCAGCGTTAAATGGACTAGCGGGGGGAATGAGCAGTTCTTC. As protein: CSVKWTSGGNEQFF.

The V gene is TRBV2, the J gene TRBJ1-5; D is ambiguous. This CDR3 spans 11 amino acids. From germline, CDR1 is SNHLY and CDR2 FYNNEI. With 1 base removed from V and 11 bases from J, the gap between germline ends came to 6 bases. The CDR3 coding sequence is TGTGCCAGCAGTGAAGAGAGTGCCCAGCATTTT. Its protein product is CASSEESAQHF.

This clone was seen a single time. The chain uses TRBV30 and TRBJ1-2, with TRBD1 matching over 9 bases. CDR1 and CDR2 from the germline V gene are GTSNPN and SVGIG (reference sequence). V was pared by 8 bases and J by 7 bases, with 11 bases of the junction left unmatched. CDR3 length: 13 residues. The CDR3 here is CARQPGTGFGYTF. DNA of the CDR3: TGTGCCCGCCAGCCGGGGACAGGGTTTGGCTACACCTTC.

The chain employs TRBV7-9 and TRBJ2-1, with TRBD1 matching over 9 bases. Per germline, CDR1 SEHNR and CDR2 FQNEAQ (reference sequence). The trim removed 5 bases at V and 0 bases at J, leaving 8 bases unmatched. The CDR3 totals 17 residues. CDR3 sequence: CASSPRTGVSSYNEQFF. The CDR3 DNA reads as TGTGCCAGCAGCCCCAGGACAGGGGTGAGCTCCTACAATGAGCAGTTCTTC.

Regarding this clone: Other DNA sequences within the sample encode an identical CDR3. The chain carries TRBV18 and TRBJ2-7; 9 bases agree with TRBD1. This CDR3 comprises 13 residues. The ends lost 2 bases at V and 4 bases at J; junction bases unmatched: 0. Per germline, CDR1 KGHSH and CDR2 LQKENI. The CDR3 reads CASSPGTGYEQYF. The DNA for the CDR3 is TGTGCCAGCTCACCAGGGACAGGGTACGAGCAGTACTTC.

In its sample, this clone was seen a few times. The rearrangement links TRBV27 to TRBJ2-7, with D unresolved. V was shortened by 7 bases and J by 2 bases, with 18 bases between the two germline ends. The germline V gene encodes CDR1 MNHEY and CDR2 SMNVEV (reference sequence). The length of the CDR3 is 15 residues. Here the CDR3 reads CASTPAGEGTYEQYF. CDR3 coding DNA: TGTGCCAGCACCCCGGCCGGAGAAGGAACCTACGAGCAGTACTTC.

V usage is TRBV18 and J usage is TRBJ1-1; D possibly corresponds to TRBD1 (5 bases). Germline V lookup: CDR1 KGHSH, CDR2 LQKENI. The ends were cut back, 3 bases at V and 0 bases at J, with 8 bases in the middle. The CDR3 totals 14 residues. For the CDR3, the DNA is TGTGCCAGCTCACCGGGGGGGATGAACACTGAAGCTTTCTTT. Translating gives CASSPGGMNTEAFF.

This clone was seen more than once but under ten times. The V and J genes are TRBV3-1 (or the pseudogene TRBV3-2) and TRBJ1-3; 7 bases align to TRBD1. The CDR3 sequence is 15 residues long. V shed 4 bases, J shed 4 bases, and the junction held 7 bases outside the gene matches. Germline CDR1 reads LGHDT; CDR2 reads YNNKEL (reference sequence). The CDR3 nucleotides read TGTGCCAGCAGCCGAAAAGGGACAGAAGGAAACACCATATATTTT. As protein: CASSRKGTEGNTIYF.

The chain carries TRBV19 and TRBJ1-1; TRBD1 aligns across 7 bases. The CDR3 loop spans 13 amino acids. Trimming took 8 bases from V and 4 from J; bases not matched to a gene: 7. Germline V gives CDR1 LNHDA, CDR2 SQIVND (reference sequence). CDR3 in amino acids: CASSYRGGTEAFF. CDR3 bases: TGTGCCAGTTCCTACAGGGGCGGCACTGAAGCTTTCTTT. Looking up the rest from reference TRBV19 and TRBJ1-1 gives the full variable domain: DGGITQSPKYLFRKEGQNVTLSCEQNLNHDAMYWYRQDPGQGLRLIYYSQIVNDFQKGDIAEGYSVSREKKESFPLTVTSAQKNPTAFYLCASSYRGGTEAFFGQGTRLTVV.

The V call is TRBV20-1, the J call TRBJ1-6; no reliable D call. Germline assignment: CDR1 DFQATT and CDR2 SNEGSKA (reference sequence). V was shortened by 3 bases and J by 0 bases, with 12 bases between the two germline ends. This CDR3 spans 16 amino acids. CDR3 in DNA: TGCAGTGCTAGTCGTGTGCGTTACTCCTATAATTCACCCCTCCACTTT. Translation gives CSASRVRYSYNSPLHF.

The chain carries TRBV5-6 and TRBJ2-3, with D tentatively TRBD2 (6 bases). CDR1 and CDR2 (germline): SGHDT, YYEEEE. The CDR3 totals 14 residues. V lost 4 bases, J lost 6 bases, and 15 bases lay in between. The DNA of the CDR3 is TGTGCCAGCAGCCCGTTACCTAGCGACGATACGCAGTATTTT. It is translated as CASSPLPSDDTQYF.

The CDR3 protein is CASSLLLGRDTEAFF. In nucleotides, the CDR3 is TGCGCCAGCAGCTTATTATTGGGCAGGGATACTGAAGCTTTCTTT. The rearrangement uses TRBV5-1 and TRBJ1-1; TRBD1 might be the D (5 bases). V was shortened by 2 bases and J by 5 bases, with 16 bases between the two germline ends. The CDR3 contains 15 residues. The V gene's germline CDR1 is SGHRS and CDR2 YFSETQ.

The gene calls are TRBV2 and TRBJ2-5, with D tentatively TRBD1 (5 bases). The CDR3 contains 15 residues. Germline CDR1 is SNHLY and CDR2 is FYNNEI. V was pared by 2 bases and J by 0 bases, with 10 bases between. CDR3 sequence: CASSERGPYQETQYF. The CDR3 region has the DNA TGTGCCAGCAGTGAAAGGGGTCCCTACCAAGAGACCCAGTACTTC.

A few counts support this clone. The V call is TRBV12-3 or TRBV12-4, the J call TRBJ1-3; a possible D gene is TRBD1 (6 bases). V was trimmed by 6 bases and J by 5 bases, leaving 11 bases between them. The CDR3 sequence is 13 residues long. The DNA of the CDR3 is TGTGCCAGCAGCAGGGGATTTCGAAACACCATATATTTT. Protein: CASSRGFRNTIYF.

The J gene is TRBJ2-5, the V gene TRBV11-2; TRBD2 aligns across 13 bases. Germline-derived CDR1 and CDR2 are SGHAT and FQNNGV. The CDR3 runs 15 residues. V shed 5 bases, J shed 7 bases, and the junction held 7 bases outside the gene matches. The CDR3 DNA reads TGTGCCAGCAGCACGGGACTAGCGGGGATGGGGACCCAGTACTTC. Its protein is CASSTGLAGMGTQYF.

This clone was recorded once. This sequence joins TRBV4-1 and TRBJ1-4; 7 bases align to TRBD1. The CDR3 length is 16 residues. The J segment lost 8 bases and the V segment lost 5 bases, leaving 14 bases of the junction unmatched. Germline values: CDR1 MGHRA, CDR2 YSYEKL. The CDR3 is CASSESQNRGLEKLFF. In nucleotides, the CDR3 is TGCGCCAGCAGCGAAAGTCAGAACAGGGGCCTAGAAAAACTGTTTTTT.

CDR3: CASSLAGTGTSYEQYF. The CDR3 DNA reads TGTGCCAGCAGCTTGGCCGGGACAGGGACTTCCTACGAGCAGTACTTC. The chain couples TRBV7-8 to TRBJ2-7; 9 bases match TRBD1. V shed 3 bases, J shed 1 base, and the junction held 7 bases outside the gene matches. Germline V gives CDR1 SGHVS, CDR2 FQNEAQ. The CDR3 runs to 16 residues.

The V gene is TRBV6-2 or TRBV6-3, the J gene TRBJ1-5; TRBD1 is a possible D gene (6 bases). The ends were cut back, 2 bases at V and 6 bases at J, with 11 bases in the middle. This CDR3 region has 14 residues. Germline CDR1 reads MNHEY; CDR2 reads SVGEGT. The CDR3 DNA follows: TGTGCCAGCAGTTACCTACAGGGACCTCAGCCCCAGCATTTT. It encodes CASSYLQGPQPQHF.

This rearrangement joins TRBV18 to TRBJ1-6, with 7 bases that match TRBD1. There are 18 residues in the CDR3. Germline-derived CDR1 and CDR2 are KGHSH and LQKENI. Trimming took 2 bases from V and 9 from J; bases not matched to a gene: 16. The CDR3 DNA follows: TGTGCCAGCTCACCATGGAGGGACAGCCGTTTCTCTGGTTCACCCCTCCACTTT. Residues: CASSPWRDSRFSGSPLHF.

Turning to this clone: Other DNA sequences from this sample encode an identical CDR3 as well. J is TRBJ1-1 and V is TRBV19; D is possibly TRBD1 (5 bases). The V gene lost 3 bases and the J gene lost 4 bases, with 15 bases spanning the gap. The germline V gene has CDR1 LNHDA and CDR2 SQIVND (reference sequence). CDR3 length: 15 amino acids. The CDR3 DNA sequence: TGTGCCAGTAGTATTGGCCCAGGGTGGGGCACTGAAGCTTTCTTT. It specifies CASSIGPGWGTEAFF. The full variable domain, with the rest looked up from reference TRBV19 and TRBJ1-1, is DGGITQSPKYLFRKEGQNVTLSCEQNLNHDAMYWYRQDPGQGLRLIYYSQIVNDFQKGDIAEGYSVSREKKESFPLTVTSAQKNPTAFYLCASSIGPGWGTEAFFGQGTRLTVV.

This chain uses TRBV11-2 with TRBJ2-1; D ambiguous. The CDR3 runs to 12 residues. The V gene's germline CDR1 is SGHAT and CDR2 FQNNGV. Trimming pared 1 base from V and 9 bases from J, leaving 7 bases between. CDR3 sequence: CASSLARAEQFF. The CDR3 nucleotides are TGTGCCAGCAGCTTAGCGAGAGCTGAGCAGTTCTTC.

V is TRBV27 and J is TRBJ2-7; D possibly corresponds to TRBD2 (5 bases). V dropped 6 bases and J dropped 0 bases, with 18 bases sitting between them. This CDR3 contains 16 residues. Germline CDR1 and CDR2: MNHEY and SMNVEV (reference sequence). In DNA, the CDR3 is TGTGCCAGCAGGGAGGAACAGCCAGAGAGCTCCTACGAGCAGTACTTC. As protein: CASREEQPESSYEQYF.

This chain links TRBV7-9 with TRBJ2-1; tentative D call: TRBD2 (5 bases). Germline V lookup: CDR1 SEHNR, CDR2 FQNEAQ (reference sequence). The CDR3 runs to 12 residues. V lost 2 bases and J lost 8, with 7 bases in between. The DNA of the CDR3 is TGTGCCAGCAGCTTACCCGGGGATGAGCAGTTCTTC. It encodes CASSLPGDEQFF. Drawing the rest from reference TRBV7-9 and TRBJ2-1, the complete variable domain is DTGVSQNPRHKITKRGQNVTFRCDPISEHNRLYWYRQTLGQGPEFLTYFQNEAQLEKSRLLSDRFSAERPKGSFSTLEIQRTEQGDSAMYLCASSLPGDEQFFGPGTRLTVL.

This rearrangement joins TRBV11-2 to TRBJ2-7, with 9 bases that match TRBD2. The trim removed 3 bases at V and 4 bases at J, leaving 4 bases unmatched. The CDR3 spans 14 residues. Germline CDR1 reads SGHAT; CDR2 reads FQNNGV. CDR3: CASSFGTSSYEQYF. The CDR3 region has the DNA TGTGCCAGCAGCTTTGGGACTAGCTCGTACGAGCAGTACTTC. Full variable domain (rest looked up from reference TRBV11-2 and TRBJ2-7): EAGVAQSPRYKIIEKRQSVAFWCNPISGHATLYWYQQILGQGPKLLIQFQNNGVVDDSQLPKDRFSAERLKGVDSTLKIQPAKLEDSAVYLCASSFGTSSYEQYFGPGTRLTVT.